This record covers a single TCR beta chain. This sample is part of a study of shared clonotypes between healthy human individuals. Here immunoSEQ multiplex PCR was the method, and the copy in TCRdb shows in-frame clones only, minus some. The data show about 2.3 million clones, over 85% seen once. The CDR3 contains 15 residues. Germline assignment: CDR1 ENHRY and CDR2 SYGVKD. V shed 0 bases and J 7 bases; nucleotides not matched to a gene: 2. This sequence was found in a man between 18 and 29 years old in good health. Some clones in this sample may be carry-over from other donors' samples. The V and J genes are TRBV10-3 and TRBJ2-1, with 11 bases aligning to TRBD2. Sequencing input: naive CD4+ T cells from PBMCs. Indicated subset: CD45RA+ positively selected. This chain's CDR3 is CAISESLAGGNEQFF. DNA for the CDR3: TGTGCCATCAGTGAGTCGCTAGCGGGAGGTAATGAGCAGTTCTTC.